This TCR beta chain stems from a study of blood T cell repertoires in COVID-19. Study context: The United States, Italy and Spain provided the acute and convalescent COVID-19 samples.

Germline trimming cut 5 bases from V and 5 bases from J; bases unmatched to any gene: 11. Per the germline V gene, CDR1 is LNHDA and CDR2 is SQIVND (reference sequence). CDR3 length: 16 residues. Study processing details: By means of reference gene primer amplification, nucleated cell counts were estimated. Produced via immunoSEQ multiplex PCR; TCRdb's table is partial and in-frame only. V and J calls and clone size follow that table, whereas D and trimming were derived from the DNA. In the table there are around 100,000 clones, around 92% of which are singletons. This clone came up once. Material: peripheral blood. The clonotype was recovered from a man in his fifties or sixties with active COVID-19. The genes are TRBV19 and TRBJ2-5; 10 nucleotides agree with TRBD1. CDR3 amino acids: CASSATRDRGHETQYF. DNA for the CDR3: TGTGCCAGTAGTGCGACCCGGGACAGGGGCCACGAGACCCAGTACTTC.